The 12 T cell receptor beta chains listed next were all sequenced from one sample in a study of T cell responses to AZD1222 COVID-19 vaccine. Clones were sequenced by immunoSEQ multiplex PCR, and TCRdb holds only the in-frame ones, with some missing. The data contain about 110,000 clones, around nine tenths of them singletons. The sample here was peripheral blood, taken on day 0 of AZD1222 vaccination. All receptors derive from an adult in good health.

This clone has a single count. V and J are TRBV27 and TRBJ1-5, with 7 bases identical to TRBD1. The trim removed 3 bases at V and 2 bases at J, leaving 7 bases unmatched. This CDR3 comprises 16 residues. From germline, CDR1 is MNHEY and CDR2 SMNVEV (reference sequence). CDR3 residues: CASSFTGVGGNQPQHF. CDR3 coding DNA: TGTGCCAGCAGTTTCACAGGGGTAGGCGGCAATCAGCCCCAGCATTTT.

V usage is TRBV11-2 and J usage is TRBJ1-4, with a weak D call TRBD1 (6 bases). Germline assignment: CDR1 SGHAT and CDR2 FQNNGV. Trimming pared 3 bases from V and 11 bases from J, leaving 13 bases between. The CDR3 sequence is 13 residues long. CDR3 region: CASSLGGGGKLFF. In nucleotides, the CDR3 is TGTGCCAGCAGCTTGGGGGGCGGCGGGAAACTGTTTTTT.

The genes are TRBV7-3 and TRBJ1-1, with a weak D call TRBD1 (6 bases). The germline V gene has CDR1 SGHTA and CDR2 FQGTGA. Between the trimmed V and J ends, which lost 9 bases and 1 base, there was a span of 12 bases. The length of the CDR3 is 13 residues. The CDR3 bases are TGTGCCAGTAAAAGGGACACGAACACTGAAGCTTTCTTT. It translates to CASKRDTNTEAFF.

The rearrangement uses TRBV11-3 and TRBJ2-7, with TRBD1 as a possible D gene (6 bases). Germline V gene lookup returns CDR1 SGHNT and CDR2 YENEEA. V was trimmed by 1 base and J by 5 bases, leaving 15 bases between them. This CDR3 contains 15 residues. CDR3 in amino acids: CASSLGSGTSNEQYF. The CDR3 nucleotides are TGTGCCAGCAGCTTAGGTTCCGGGACAAGCAACGAGCAGTACTTC.

This chain joins TRBV7-2 and TRBJ2-4; 7 bases are a match to TRBD2. V shed 3 bases, J shed 5 bases, and the junction held 1 base outside the gene matches. Germline V gene sequence: CDR1 SGHTA, CDR2 FQGNSA. This CDR3 has 13 residues. The CDR3 DNA sequence: TGTGCCAGCAGCTTTGGGGGGGAAAACATTCAGTACTTC. It is translated as CASSFGGENIQYF.

This clone was seen just once. The chain recombines TRBV9 with TRBJ1-1; TRBD1 matches at 8 bases. With 2 bases clipped from V and 3 bases from J, the junction kept 3 bases outside the gene matches. Germline V CDR1 and CDR2: SGDLS, YYNGEE. The CDR3 extends over 14 amino acids. The CDR3 sequence: CASSVRGQDTEAFF. The CDR3 region has the DNA TGTGCCAGCAGCGTCAGGGGGCAAGACACTGAAGCTTTCTTT.

The rearrangement uses TRBV2 and TRBJ2-1; D gene uncertain. The CDR3 extends over 15 amino acids. The ends were cut back, 2 bases at V and 9 bases at J, with 17 bases in the middle. In germline, CDR1 is SNHLY, CDR2 FYNNEI. This CDR3 is CASSERDPFLGEQFF. CDR3 nucleotides: TGTGCCAGCAGTGAACGAGACCCCTTCCTAGGTGAGCAGTTCTTC. The variable domain in full, completed from reference TRBV2 and TRBJ2-1, reads EPEVTQTPSHQVTQMGQEVILRCVPISNHLYFYWYRQILGQKVEFLVSFYNNEISEKSEIFDDQFSVERPDGSNFTLKIRSTKLEDSAMYFCASSERDPFLGEQFFGPGTRLTVL.

V and J are TRBV7-2 and TRBJ1-5, with D tentatively TRBD1 (5 bases). The CDR3 totals 14 residues. V dropped 5 bases and J dropped 2 bases, with 10 bases sitting between them. Per germline, CDR1 SGHTA and CDR2 FQGNSA. The CDR3 nucleotides read TGTGCCAGCAGCGGCTCGGGACGCAATCAGCCCCAGCATTTT. Translated: CASSGSGRNQPQHF.

This clone was seen a single time. The rearrangement joins TRBV28 to TRBJ1-2; 8 bases align to TRBD1. The CDR3 is 14 amino acids. The V gene's germline CDR1 is MDHEN and CDR2 SYDVKM. V gave up 5 bases and J gave up 7 bases; unmatched junction bases: 9. CDR3 region: CASSKTGVWSGYTF. The CDR3 DNA reads as TGTGCCAGCAGTAAGACAGGGGTCTGGTCTGGCTACACCTTC.

This chain links TRBV28 with TRBJ2-2, with 7 bases lining up with TRBD2. J gave up 1 base and V 7 bases, and 6 bases lay outside the gene matches. The V gene's germline CDR1 is MDHEN and CDR2 SYDVKM. The CDR3 is made up of 15 amino acids. CDR3 region: CASMAERGNTGELFF. The CDR3 DNA reads as TGTGCCAGCATGGCGGAGCGGGGGAACACCGGGGAGCTGTTTTTT. Variable domain in full (rest from reference TRBV28 and TRBJ2-2): DVKVTQSSRYLVKRTGEKVFLECVQDMDHENMFWYRQDPGLGLRLIYFSYDVKMKEKGDIPEGYSVSREKKERFSLILESASTNQTSMYLCASMAERGNTGELFFGEGSRLTVL.

The chain links TRBV28 to TRBJ2-7, with TRBD1 identical over 9 bases. This CDR3 contains 13 residues. Germline loops: CDR1 MDHEN, CDR2 SYDVKM. Unmatched junction bases numbered 6, after V lost 7 bases and J lost 5 bases. The DNA for the CDR3 is TGTGCCAGCATAGAACAGGGGGCCCACGAGCAGTACTTC. Protein sequence: CASIEQGAHEQYF.

The V call is TRBV6-6, the J call TRBJ1-6, with 8 bases identical to TRBD1. With V trimmed by 5 bases and J by 10 bases, 7 bases remained unmatched. Per germline, CDR1 MNHNY and CDR2 SVGAGI (reference sequence). CDR3 length: 14 amino acids. In DNA, the CDR3 is TGTGCCAGCAGTACGGACAGGGTAGGATCACCCCTCCACTTT. As protein: CASSTDRVGSPLHF.